A selection of T cell receptor beta chains follows, all from one sample in a study of Ad26.COV2.S vaccination and SARS-CoV-2 variants. Data came from immunoSEQ multiplex PCR; TCRdb stores just in-frame clones and leaves some out. The table shows hundreds of thousands of clones, with roughly 80% occurring only once. The source was peripheral blood, collected in a trial of Ad26.COV2.S vaccine versus placebo. The receptors were sampled from a person between 18 and 65 years old who received the Ad26.COV2.S COVID-19 vaccine or a placebo. Each CDR3 is given with its conserved first and last residue. D genes are given only for firm matches. Clone size is shown for a subset of rows, as once, few, many or a class of expanded clone.

len: 13; j_gene: TRBJ1-6; v_gene: TRBV6-5; abundance: few; d_gene: TRBD1; CDR3nt: TGTGCCAGCGGACAGGCAGGGAATTCACCCCTCCACTTT; CDR3aa: CASGQAGNSPLHF
len: 13; j_gene: TRBJ2-3; v_gene: TRBV30; abundance: .; d_gene: .; CDR3nt: TGTGCCTGGGACTGGCACGGGGCAGATACGCAGTATTTT; CDR3aa: CAWDWHGADTQYF
len: 14; j_gene: TRBJ2-2; v_gene: TRBV2; abundance: .; d_gene: .; CDR3nt: TGTGCCAGCAAGGACGGCTGGGAGACCGGGGAGCTGTTTTTT; CDR3aa: CASKDGWETGELFF
len: 12; j_gene: TRBJ1-5; v_gene: TRBV11-2; abundance: .; d_gene: .; CDR3nt: TGTGCCAGCAGCTCACTAGGGGGGCCCCAGCATTTT; CDR3aa: CASSSLGGPQHF
len: 17; j_gene: TRBJ2-3; v_gene: TRBV4-1; abundance: .; d_gene: TRBD2; CDR3nt: TGCGCCAGCAGCCCGACTAGCGGGGGGCGTCAAGAAGATACGCAGTATTTT; CDR3aa: CASSPTSGGRQEDTQYF
len: 19; j_gene: TRBJ2-2; v_gene: TRBV7-2; abundance: .; d_gene: TRBD2; CDR3nt: TGTGCCAGCAGCCCTTGGCCCCTTGGGCTAGCGGGTTACACCGGGGAGCTGTTTTTT; CDR3aa: CASSPWPLGLAGYTGELFF
len: 13; j_gene: TRBJ2-1; v_gene: TRBV5-1; abundance: .; d_gene: .; CDR3nt: TGCGCCAGCAGCTTGGTTTACCACGGTCTCCAGTTCTTC; CDR3aa: CASSLVYHGLQFF
len: 16; j_gene: TRBJ2-7; v_gene: TRBV13; abundance: .; d_gene: .; CDR3nt: TGTGCCAGCAGCCCCTGGACGGAGAAGCGGGCAGGCGAGCAGTACTTC; CDR3aa: CASSPWTEKRAGEQYF
len: 13; j_gene: TRBJ2-5; v_gene: TRBV29-1; abundance: .; d_gene: TRBD2; CDR3nt: TGCAGCGTAGCGGGGGGAGAGCGAGAGACCCAGTACTTC; CDR3aa: CSVAGGERETQYF
len: 15; j_gene: TRBJ2-1; v_gene: TRBV5-1; abundance: .; d_gene: .; CDR3nt: TGCGCCAGCAGCCGTAGCGGCAGCTCCTACAATGAGCAGTTCTTC; CDR3aa: CASSRSGSSYNEQFF
len: 16; j_gene: TRBJ2-1; v_gene: TRBV4-1; abundance: .; d_gene: TRBD2; CDR3nt: TGCGCCAGCAGCCCGCAGGGACTAGCGGGGAACGATGAGCAGTTCTTC; CDR3aa: CASSPQGLAGNDEQFF
len: 16; j_gene: TRBJ2-7; v_gene: TRBV4-3; abundance: .; d_gene: .; CDR3nt: TGCGCCAGCAGCCGCCGCTTTGTACAGGGATCGGATGAGCAGTACTTC; CDR3aa: CASSRRFVQGSDEQYF
len: 14; j_gene: TRBJ1-2; v_gene: TRBV6-2/TRBV6-3; abundance: .; d_gene: .; CDR3nt: TGTGCCAGCAGTTATTGGGGGGCTAACTATGGCTACACCTTC; CDR3aa: CASSYWGANYGYTF
len: 15; j_gene: TRBJ2-1; v_gene: TRBV6-6; abundance: .; d_gene: .; CDR3nt: TGTGCCAGCAGTTCTCCCTCCTTGAGTGCCCATGAGCAGTTCTTC; CDR3aa: CASSSPSLSAHEQFF
len: 14; j_gene: TRBJ2-5; v_gene: TRBV19; abundance: once; d_gene: .; CDR3nt: TGTGCCACCAAGAAGATGGGGGCACTAGAGACCCAGTACTTC; CDR3aa: CATKKMGALETQYF
len: 15; j_gene: TRBJ2-1; v_gene: TRBV9; abundance: .; d_gene: .; CDR3nt: TGTGCCAGCAGCGTAGCAGTGTCCTCCTACAATGAGCAGTTCTTC; CDR3aa: CASSVAVSSYNEQFF
len: 13; j_gene: TRBJ2-7; v_gene: TRBV7-6; abundance: .; d_gene: .; CDR3nt: TGTGCCAGCAGCTTATCCTTGACACTCGAGCAGTACTTC; CDR3aa: CASSLSLTLEQYF
len: 14; j_gene: TRBJ2-3; v_gene: TRBV7-6; abundance: .; d_gene: TRBD1; CDR3nt: TGTGCCAGCAGCATACAGGGGGGTAGGGATACGCAGTATTTT; CDR3aa: CASSIQGGRDTQYF
len: 14; j_gene: TRBJ1-2; v_gene: TRBV15; abundance: .; d_gene: .; CDR3nt: TGTGCCACCAGCAGAGGGGGAGGGAACTATGGCTACACCTTC; CDR3aa: CATSRGGGNYGYTF
len: 14; j_gene: TRBJ2-7; v_gene: TRBV7-9; abundance: .; d_gene: TRBD1; CDR3nt: TGTGCCAGCAGCACGGACAGGGTCTCCTACGAGCAGTACTTC; CDR3aa: CASSTDRVSYEQYF
len: 14; j_gene: TRBJ1-1; v_gene: TRBV3-1/TRBV3-2; abundance: .; d_gene: .; CDR3nt: TGTGCCAGCAGCCAGCTCGACAGATCCACTGAAGCTTTCTTT; CDR3aa: CASSQLDRSTEAFF
len: 14; j_gene: TRBJ2-3; v_gene: TRBV7-2; abundance: .; d_gene: .; CDR3nt: TGTGCCAGCAGCCTAAGACAGGCCACAGATACGCAGTATTTT; CDR3aa: CASSLRQATDTQYF
len: 12; j_gene: TRBJ1-5; v_gene: TRBV2; abundance: .; d_gene: .; CDR3nt: TGTGCCACCAGCGACGGGGTCAGGCCCCAGCATTTT; CDR3aa: CATSDGVRPQHF
len: 16; j_gene: TRBJ2-5; v_gene: TRBV5-1; abundance: .; d_gene: .; CDR3nt: TGCGCCAGCAGCTTGGGGGGCCAGGCGTCCCAAGAGACCCAGTACTTC; CDR3aa: CASSLGGQASQETQYF
len: 13; j_gene: TRBJ1-1; v_gene: TRBV29-1; abundance: .; d_gene: .; CDR3nt: TGCAGCGTTGGGCCGGGCAGGTCCACTGAAGCTTTCTTT; CDR3aa: CSVGPGRSTEAFF
len: 14; j_gene: TRBJ2-1; v_gene: TRBV9; abundance: .; d_gene: .; CDR3nt: TGTGCCAGCAGCGCACAGCAGGGTTCGGAGGAGCAGTTCTTC; CDR3aa: CASSAQQGSEEQFF
len: 14; j_gene: TRBJ2-3; v_gene: TRBV11-3; abundance: once; d_gene: .; CDR3nt: TGTGCCAGCAGCTTAGGTCCGGGAGCGGATACGCAGTATTTT; CDR3aa: CASSLGPGADTQYF
len: 13; j_gene: TRBJ2-2; v_gene: TRBV24-1; abundance: .; d_gene: .; CDR3nt: TGTGCCACCGACGCACCGAACACCGGGGAGCTGTTTTTT; CDR3aa: CATDAPNTGELFF
len: 13; j_gene: TRBJ1-1; v_gene: TRBV10-3; abundance: .; d_gene: .; CDR3nt: TGTGCCATCACTAGGACGGTGAACACTGAAGCTTTCTTT; CDR3aa: CAITRTVNTEAFF
len: 16; j_gene: TRBJ1-2; v_gene: TRBV18; abundance: .; d_gene: TRBD1; CDR3nt: TGTGCCAGCTCACCCCTCGGGACAGAGAGGAGATATGGCTACACCTTC; CDR3aa: CASSPLGTERRYGYTF
len: 15; j_gene: TRBJ2-1; v_gene: TRBV9; abundance: .; d_gene: TRBD1; CDR3nt: TGTGCCAGCAGCCCCGGCGGGACAGGGAGAAATGAGCAGTTCTTC; CDR3aa: CASSPGGTGRNEQFF
len: 14; j_gene: TRBJ2-3; v_gene: TRBV6-2/TRBV6-3; abundance: .; d_gene: .; CDR3nt: TGTGCCAGCAGTTATCTCTCCGTCACAGATACGCAGTATTTT; CDR3aa: CASSYLSVTDTQYF